This T cell receptor beta chain was profiled in a study of blood T cells in healthy people across ages. Together with a sample-barcoded 5' primer, a J-beta primer mix was included in a second PCR lasting 7 to 11 cycles. MiXCR was run by TCRdb on the 5' RACE reads, yielding one entry per CDR3 protein. The sample includes some 1.1 million distinct CDR3 sequences, roughly two fifths of them seen just once. V lost 0 bases and J 5 bases, leaving 19 bases between the germline ends. The CDR3 totals 18 residues. Germline values: CDR1 LGHNA, CDR2 YNFKEQ. V gene TRBV4-2 combines with J gene TRBJ2-2; D call uncertain. The sample taken for sequencing was blood. The TCR was taken from a man in his late teens or twenties in good health. CDR3 region: CASSQDWVVEKLTGELFF. DNA for the CDR3: TGTGCCAGCAGCCAAGATTGGGTGGTAGAGAAGTTGACCGGGGAGCTGTTTTTT.